This TCR beta chain was identified during a study of T cell responses to AZD1222 COVID-19 vaccine. The assay was immunoSEQ multiplex PCR, and TCRdb's table has in-frame clones only and misses some. The sample includes under 150,000 clones. Study-wide findings and caveats: Among the donors, most were white British and more were female, and clonal diversity was possibly underestimated.

CDR1 is MNHNS, CDR2 SASEGT, per germline. The CDR3 runs 14 residues. V lost 3 bases to trimming and J lost 6 bases; unmatched junction nucleotides: 6. A note on this clone: The antigen remains unidentified.

This clonotype was obtained from an adult in good health. V gene TRBV6-1 combines with J gene TRBJ1-2; TRBD1 aligns across 8 bases. The sequenced sample consisted of peripheral blood. The CDR3: CASSDRTGTNGYTF. For the CDR3, the DNA is TGTGCCAGCAGTGACCGGACAGGGACGAATGGCTACACCTTC.